The following is a T cell receptor (beta chain) sequence with its context. Its antigen is currently not known. Base qualities are missing; no much larger clone stands one base away. Receptor amplification or capture employed the immunoSEQ multiplex PCR assay. In the authors' own workflow: A statistical classification framework was developed to diagnose cytomegalovirus status using the catalog of TCR beta chain sequences. Not all clones reach the TCRdb copy of this immuneACCESS table, which keeps in-frame sequences only. Checked studies attribute under half of the gap to unresolved V genes and leave the rest unexplained. V and J calls and clone size follow that table, whereas D and trimming were derived from the DNA. The sample data list about 120,000 clones, and more than 75% of these were observed just once. The top ten clones comprise under 2.5% of the sample. The donors belonged to the validation cohort of around 110 subjects, which was separate from the roughly 670-subject first cohort.

This record comes from a study of cytomegalovirus exposure and HLA in healthy donors (dated by TCRdb to 2016 to 2017). In terms of the full investigation: A later analysis indicated that the roughly 130 validation repertoires were generated on the platform also employed for the roughly 730 repertoires of the first cohort. In addition to the first cohort of around 670 subjects, a separate validation cohort of over 90 different subjects was used. The study was designed to test whether signatures of past pathogen exposure could be identified by cataloging public T cell receptors. The study combined high-throughput TCR immunosequencing, statistical association of individual TCRs with disease status, and machine learning to predict cytomegalovirus infection status. What the research found in general, with its limitations: The study gave a list of under 200 TCR beta chains associated with cytomegalovirus. A few of the identified cytomegalovirus-associated TCR beta chains were confirmed in vitro to be specific for cytomegalovirus antigens. A later analysis lacked HLA typing for the validation cohort, so it scored co-occurrence in that cohort across all 110 or so repertoires. Subsequent analysis determined that TCRs grouped into clusters in the first cohort also showed a tendency toward co-occurrence across the roughly 110 validation repertoires, and 85% to 95% of cluster scores exceeded 0. Most TCR sequences were observed very rarely across donors, whereas some public TCRs were present in many individuals. In both the original and validation cohorts, the classifier was reported to diagnose cytomegalovirus status with high specificity and sensitivity. According to the authors, the approach could potentially be generalized to other disease states and immunological phenotypes.

Deletion took 2 bases off V and 0 bases off J, with a span of 8 bases between the germline ends. According to the germline V gene (reference sequence), CDR1 reads SEHNR and CDR2 reads FQNEAQ. From the cysteine through the phenylalanine, the CDR3 covers 15 amino acids. Of all the DNA, just the CDR3 is kept, 45 bases in frame from base 1. The sequenced sample consisted of PBMCs. The TCR sequence derives from a woman aged 25 to 39 in good health and CMV-seronegative. The sequence is built from TRBV7-9 and TRBJ2-1; the D gene remains uncertain. The DNA reads as follows: TGTGCCAGCAGCTTACCGGTTAGCTCCTACAATGAGCAGTTCTTC. Its product reads: CASSLPVSSYNEQFF.